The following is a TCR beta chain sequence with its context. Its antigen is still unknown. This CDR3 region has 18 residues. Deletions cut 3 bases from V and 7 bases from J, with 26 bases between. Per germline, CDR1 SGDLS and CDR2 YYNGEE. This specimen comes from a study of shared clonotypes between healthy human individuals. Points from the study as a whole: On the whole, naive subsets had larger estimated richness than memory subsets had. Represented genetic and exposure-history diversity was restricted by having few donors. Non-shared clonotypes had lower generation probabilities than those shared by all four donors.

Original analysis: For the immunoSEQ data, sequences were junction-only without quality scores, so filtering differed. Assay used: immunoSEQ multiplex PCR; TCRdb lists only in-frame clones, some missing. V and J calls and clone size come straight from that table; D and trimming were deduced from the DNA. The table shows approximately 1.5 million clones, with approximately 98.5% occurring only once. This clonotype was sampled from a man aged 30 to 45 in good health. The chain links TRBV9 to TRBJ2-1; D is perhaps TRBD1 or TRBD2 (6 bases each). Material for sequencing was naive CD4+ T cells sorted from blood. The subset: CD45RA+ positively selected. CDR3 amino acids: CASSGGAVSGRGVNEQFF. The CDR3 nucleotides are TGTGCCAGCAGCGGAGGAGCGGTGAGCGGAAGGGGGGTAAATGAGCAGTTCTTC.